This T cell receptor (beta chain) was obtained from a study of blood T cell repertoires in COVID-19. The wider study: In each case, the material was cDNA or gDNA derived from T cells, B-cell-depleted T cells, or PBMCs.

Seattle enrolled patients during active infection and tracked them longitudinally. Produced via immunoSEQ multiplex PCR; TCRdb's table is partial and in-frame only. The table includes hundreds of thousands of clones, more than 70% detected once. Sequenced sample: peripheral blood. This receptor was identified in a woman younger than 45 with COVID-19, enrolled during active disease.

This CDR3 is CASSPQIDSGNTIYF. CDR3 in DNA: TGTGCCAGCTCACCACAGATAGACTCTGGAAACACCATATATTTT. J is TRBJ1-3 and V is TRBV18; no clear D gene. This CDR3 comprises 15 residues. Germline V lookup: CDR1 KGHSH, CDR2 LQKENI. The V gene lost 1 base and the J gene lost 0 bases, with 7 bases spanning the gap.